Below, 11 T cell receptor beta chains from the same sample are listed, as sequenced in a study of shared clonotypes between healthy human individuals. Profiling relied on immunoSEQ multiplex PCR, and the TCRdb table lists in-frame clones only, not all of them. The table includes about 1.1 million clones, about 84% detected once. The sample consisted of memory CD4+ T cells from PBMCs. Specified subset: CD45RA-negative fraction. Receptors originate from a man aged 18 to 35 in good health. Some clones in this sample may be carry-over from other donors' samples.

The J gene is TRBJ1-1, the V gene TRBV20-1; D is unresolved. The V and J ends lost 6 bases and 4 bases respectively, with 6 bases between them. The CDR3 is made up of 10 amino acids. CDR1 is DFQATT, CDR2 SNEGSKA, per germline (reference sequence). The CDR3 here is CSAPSTEAFF. DNA for the CDR3: TGCAGTGCGCCAAGCACTGAAGCTTTCTTT.

The chain couples TRBV4-1 to TRBJ2-5, with 12 positions matching TRBD2. Germline V lookup: CDR1 MGHRA, CDR2 YSYEKL. The CDR3 covers 16 residues. V was pared by 3 bases and J by 5 bases, with 7 bases of the junction left unmatched. CDR3 DNA sequence: TGCGCCAGCAGCCACCCACTAGCGGGAGGAGCTGAGACCCAGTACTTC. Translation: CASSHPLAGGAETQYF.

CDR3 coding DNA: TGTGCCAGCAGTGGGGCGGGGAAGGATCCGCATTTT. This translates into CASSGAGKDPHF. This chain connects TRBV6-1 to TRBJ1-5; no reliable D call. Per germline, CDR1 MNHNS and CDR2 SASEGT. V was cut by 4 bases and J by 15 bases, with 16 bases left in between. The CDR3 sequence is 12 residues long.

The chain employs TRBV6-1 and TRBJ2-7, with D possibly matching TRBD1 (6 bases). The germline CDR1 and CDR2 sequences are MNHNS and SASEGT. The CDR3 is 14 residues long. V shed 10 bases and J shed 2 bases, with 18 bases lying between them. The CDR3 spells CATRVAGATYEQYF. The CDR3, as DNA: TGTGCCACCCGAGTGGCAGGGGCAACCTACGAGCAGTACTTC.

V gene TRBV10-3 combines with J gene TRBJ1-5; maybe TRBD1 (6 bases). CDR1 is ENHRY and CDR2 is SYGVKD in the germline V gene. The germline V and J ends were trimmed by 5 bases and 4 bases, with 15 bases remaining between them. The CDR3 contains 15 residues. In DNA form, the CDR3 reads TGTGCCATCAGTCCCCGGGGGCCGGGGAATCAGCCCCAGCATTTT. The encoded protein is CAISPRGPGNQPQHF.

The chain carries TRBV11-1 and TRBJ1-2; unclear D gene. CDR3 length: 12 amino acids. Trimming left V 4 bases short and J 4 bases short, with 7 bases between. CDR1 and CDR2 (germline): SGHAT, FQDESV (reference sequence). CDR3 residues: CASSSVRYGYTF. The CDR3 nucleotides read TGTGCCAGCAGCTCCGTCCGCTATGGCTACACCTTC.

The chain's CDR3 is CASRNQGQGGEKLFF. CDR3 coding DNA: TGTGCCAGCCGGAACCAGGGACAGGGTGGAGAAAAACTGTTTTTT. V is TRBV18 and J is TRBJ1-4, with TRBD1 matching 9 bases. The CDR3 is 15 amino acids. CDR1 is KGHSH and CDR2 is LQKENI in the germline V gene. The V and J ends lost 8 bases and 8 bases, in that order; junction bases with no gene match: 12.

The table lists this clone with a few counts. This chain links TRBV11-2 with TRBJ2-7; D is perhaps TRBD1 or TRBD2 (6 bases each). The CDR3 has 16 residues. Between the trimmed V and J ends, which lost 4 bases and 0 bases, there was a span of 16 bases. Germline CDR1 and CDR2: SGHAT and FQNNGV. The CDR3, as DNA: TGTGCCAGCAGCTGGGGGGCAGCGTGGAGCTCCTACGAGCAGTACTTC. Amino acids: CASSWGAAWSSYEQYF. Supplemented by reference TRBV11-2 and TRBJ2-7, the full variable domain reads EAGVAQSPRYKIIEKRQSVAFWCNPISGHATLYWYQQILGQGPKLLIQFQNNGVVDDSQLPKDRFSAERLKGVDSTLKIQPAKLEDSAVYLCASSWGAAWSSYEQYFGPGTRLTVT.

As regards this clone: Additional DNA sequences in this sample encode the identical CDR3. DNA for the CDR3: TGTGCCAGCAGCTTAGCCCGGACAGGGGAGGAGGATCAGCCCCAGCATTTT. Amino acids: CASSLARTGEEDQPQHF. The chain uses TRBV11-3 and TRBJ1-5, with TRBD1 matching 9 bases. The CDR3 length is 17 residues. V was clipped by 1 base and J by 5 bases; unmatched bases: 9. Per germline, CDR1 SGHNT and CDR2 YENEEA. Supplemented by reference TRBV11-3 and TRBJ1-5, the full variable domain reads EAGVVQSPRYKIIEKKQPVAFWCNPISGHNTLYWYLQNLGQGPELLIRYENEEAVDDSQLPKDRFSAERLKGVDSTLKIQPAELGDSAVYLCASSLARTGEEDQPQHFGDGTRLSIL.

This clone has ten or more counts. The chain uses TRBV29-1 and TRBJ2-7; D could derive from TRBD1 or TRBD2 (6 bases each). This CDR3 spans 14 amino acids. The V end was cut by 3 bases, the J end by 3 bases, with 15 bases between. Germline V lookup: CDR1 SQVTM, CDR2 ANQGSEA. CDR3 sequence reads: CSVDDGGQGYEQYF. In DNA form, the CDR3 reads TGCAGCGTTGACGATGGGGGGCAAGGCTACGAGCAGTACTTC.

This chain joins TRBV5-1 and TRBJ1-1; D call uncertain. The CDR3 has 14 amino acids. Trimming stripped 4 bases from V and 4 bases from J, with 14 bases between. Germline values: CDR1 SGHRS, CDR2 YFSETQ. This CDR3 is CASSIRARSTEAFF. The CDR3 DNA sequence: TGCGCCAGCAGCATCCGGGCCAGGAGCACTGAAGCTTTCTTT.